These 10 T cell receptor beta chains originate from one sample sequenced in a study of blood T cells in healthy people across ages. A second PCR, run for roughly 7 to 11 cycles, used a sample-barcoded 5' primer plus a J-beta primer mix. TCRdb used MiXCR to reprocess the 5' RACE reads, holding one entry per CDR3 protein. Of 1.5 million to 2 million distinct CDR3 sequences listed, roughly two fifths were seen once; the top ten hold more than 20%. The specimen was blood. Receptors were obtained from a human donor in good health.

As concerns this clonotype: At one end, the junction sequence differs from germline, possibly due to a read error. The J gene is TRBJ1-3, the V gene TRBV7-2; weak D call: TRBD1 (6 bases). Germline V lookup: CDR1 SGHTA, CDR2 FQGNSA. CDR3 length: 14 amino acids. CDR3 protein: CASSSNRVANTTYF. The DNA for the CDR3 is TGTGCCAGCAGCTCCAACAGGGTGGCAAACACCACATATTTT.

Points on this clonotype: This may be a read error, as it is one base from a much larger clone. In nucleotides, the CDR3 is TGTGCCAGCAGCTTACGGACAGCAACTAGCTATGGCTACACCTTC. Translation gives CASSLRTATSYGYTF. J is TRBJ1-2 and V is TRBV11-1; TRBD1 might be the D (6 bases). The CDR3 runs to 15 residues. Germline V CDR1 and CDR2: SGHAT, FQDESV (reference sequence). V lost 2 bases and J lost 4, with 14 bases in between.

This clonotype occurred a few times. The rearrangement uses TRBV5-1 and TRBJ2-3; D is possibly TRBD1 or TRBD2 (6 bases each). CDR3 size: 14 residues. Germline V CDR1 and CDR2: SGHRS, YFSETQ. Trimming stripped 0 bases from V and 5 bases from J, with 10 bases between. This chain's CDR3 is CASSLEGGEDTQYF. CDR3 DNA sequence: TGCGCCAGCAGCTTGGAGGGGGGTGAAGATACGCAGTATTTT. Based on the CDR3 plus reference TRBV5-1 and TRBJ2-3, the full variable domain is KAGVTQTPRYLIKTRGQQVTLSCSPISGHRSVSWYQQTPGQGLQFLFEYFSETQRNKGNFPGRFSGRQFSNSRSEMNVSTLELGDSALYLCASSLEGGEDTQYFGPGTRLTVL.

This clonotype has ten or more counts. V is TRBV7-2 and J is TRBJ2-3; D possibly corresponds to TRBD1 (5 bases). This CDR3 has 15 amino acids. V lost 0 bases and J 0 bases, leaving 7 bases between the germline ends. Germline V CDR1 and CDR2: SGHTA, FQGNSA. CDR3 amino acids: CASSLAGDSTDTQYF. CDR3 nucleotide sequence: TGTGCCAGCAGCTTAGCAGGGGATAGCACAGATACGCAGTATTTT.

The rearrangement uses TRBV20-1 and TRBJ2-7; TRBD1 matches at 9 bases. The junction had 7 bases not matched to a gene; V was cut back by 1 base and J by 6 bases. Germline lookup yields CDR1 DFQATT and CDR2 SNEGSKA (reference sequence). The CDR3 spans 14 residues. CDR3 region: CSARVRTGAREQYF. The CDR3 nucleotides are TGCAGTGCTAGAGTCCGGACAGGGGCCCGCGAGCAGTACTTC.

This clonotype was seen only a few times. The J gene is TRBJ1-2, the V gene TRBV5-1; 7 positions match TRBD1. Germline lookup yields CDR1 SGHRS and CDR2 YFSETQ. The CDR3 loop spans 14 amino acids. V shed 4 bases, J shed 5 bases, and the junction held 8 bases outside the gene matches. In nucleotides, the CDR3 is TGCGCCAGCAGCCTATGGGACAGTGATTATGGCTACACCTTC. It is translated as CASSLWDSDYGYTF.

This clonotype was detected a few times. The rearrangement uses TRBV5-1 and TRBJ1-2, with a possible D match to TRBD1 (6 bases). Germline CDR1 and CDR2: SGHRS and YFSETQ. V dropped 10 bases and J dropped 2 bases, with 24 bases sitting between them. The length of the CDR3 is 16 residues. Here the CDR3 reads CARGGVGIGQNYGYTF. CDR3 nucleotides: TGCGCCCGCGGGGGGGTTGGGATTGGACAGAACTATGGCTACACCTTC.

This clonotype was observed a handful of times. J is TRBJ2-7 and V is TRBV3-1; D might be TRBD1 (6 bases). The CDR3 contains 16 residues. In germline, CDR1 is LGHDT, CDR2 YNNKEL (reference sequence). Trimming took off 4 bases at V and 6 bases at J, with 22 bases between the two ends. This CDR3 is CASSPEGVWTVGEQYF. Written as DNA, the CDR3 is TGTGCCAGCAGCCCAGAGGGAGTCTGGACAGTAGGCGAGCAGTACTTC.

Written as DNA, the CDR3 is TGCGCCAGCAGCCAAGAACATTACAGGGGAGAGACCCAGTACTTC. Translated: CASSQEHYRGETQYF. The chain carries TRBV4-3 and TRBJ2-5, with 7 bases lining up with TRBD1. Germline V gene data show CDR1 as LGHNA and CDR2 as YSLEER. The CDR3 totals 15 residues. The ends lost 0 bases at V and 4 bases at J; junction bases unmatched: 5.

The chain couples TRBV6-2 or TRBV6-3 to TRBJ2-5, with D perhaps TRBD2 (5 bases). The V end was cut by 2 bases, the J end by 2 bases, with 12 bases between. Per the germline V gene, CDR1 is MNHEY and CDR2 is SVGEGT. The CDR3 is 15 amino acids. Written as DNA, the CDR3 is TGTGCCAGCAGTTACAGCCGGCTAGCTCAAGAGACCCAGTACTTC. Amino acids: CASSYSRLAQETQYF.